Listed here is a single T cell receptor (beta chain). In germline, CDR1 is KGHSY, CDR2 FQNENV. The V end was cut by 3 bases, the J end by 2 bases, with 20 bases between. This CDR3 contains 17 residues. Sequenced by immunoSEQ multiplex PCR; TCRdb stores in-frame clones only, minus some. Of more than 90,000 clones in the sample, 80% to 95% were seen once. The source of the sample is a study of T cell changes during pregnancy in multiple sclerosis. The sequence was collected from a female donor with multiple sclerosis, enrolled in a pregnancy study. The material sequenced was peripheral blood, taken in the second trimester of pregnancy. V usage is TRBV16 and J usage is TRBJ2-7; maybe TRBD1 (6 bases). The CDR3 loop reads CASSHRDNLGWTYEQYF. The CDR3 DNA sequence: TGTGCCAGCAGCCACCGGGACAACCTAGGTTGGACCTACGAGCAGTACTTC.